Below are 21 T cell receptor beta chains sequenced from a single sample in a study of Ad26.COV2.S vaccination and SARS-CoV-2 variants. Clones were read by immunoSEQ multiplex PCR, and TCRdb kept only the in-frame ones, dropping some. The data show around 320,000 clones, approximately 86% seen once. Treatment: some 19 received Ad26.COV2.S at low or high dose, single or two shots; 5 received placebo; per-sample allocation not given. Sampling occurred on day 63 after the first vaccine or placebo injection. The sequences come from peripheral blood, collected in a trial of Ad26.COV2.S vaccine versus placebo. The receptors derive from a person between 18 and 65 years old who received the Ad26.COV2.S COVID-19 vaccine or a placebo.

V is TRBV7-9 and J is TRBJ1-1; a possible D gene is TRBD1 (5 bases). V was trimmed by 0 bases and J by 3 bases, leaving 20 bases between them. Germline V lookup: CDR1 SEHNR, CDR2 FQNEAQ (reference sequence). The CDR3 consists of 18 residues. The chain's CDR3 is CASSLALLGSTDYTEAFF. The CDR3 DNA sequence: TGTGCCAGCAGCTTAGCGCTTTTGGGTTCGACAGACTACACTGAAGCTTTCTTT.

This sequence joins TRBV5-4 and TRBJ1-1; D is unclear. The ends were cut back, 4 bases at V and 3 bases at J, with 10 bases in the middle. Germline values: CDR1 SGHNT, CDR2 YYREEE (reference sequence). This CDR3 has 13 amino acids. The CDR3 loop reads CASSLGEDTEAFF. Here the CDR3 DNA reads TGTGCCAGCAGCCTGGGAGAGGACACTGAAGCTTTCTTT.

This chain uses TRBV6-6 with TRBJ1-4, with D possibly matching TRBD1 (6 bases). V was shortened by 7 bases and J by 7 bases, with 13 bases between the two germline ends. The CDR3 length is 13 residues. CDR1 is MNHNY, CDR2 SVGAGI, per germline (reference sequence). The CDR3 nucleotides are TGTGCCAGCACCTTGGGGGCAGGTGAAAAACTGTTTTTT. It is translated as CASTLGAGEKLFF.

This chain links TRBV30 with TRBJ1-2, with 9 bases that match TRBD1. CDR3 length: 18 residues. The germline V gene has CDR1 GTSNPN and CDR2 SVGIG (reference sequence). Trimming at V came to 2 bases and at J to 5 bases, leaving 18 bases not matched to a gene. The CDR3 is CAWSSRGTGKGIEYGYTF. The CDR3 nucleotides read TGTGCCTGGAGTTCACGCGGGACAGGGAAAGGAATAGAATATGGCTACACCTTC.

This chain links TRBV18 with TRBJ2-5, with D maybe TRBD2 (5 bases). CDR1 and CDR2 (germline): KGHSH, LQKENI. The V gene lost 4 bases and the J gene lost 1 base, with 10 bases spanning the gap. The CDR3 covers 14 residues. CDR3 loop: CASSQNRGQETQYF. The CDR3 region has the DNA TGTGCCAGCTCACAGAACCGGGGCCAAGAGACCCAGTACTTC.

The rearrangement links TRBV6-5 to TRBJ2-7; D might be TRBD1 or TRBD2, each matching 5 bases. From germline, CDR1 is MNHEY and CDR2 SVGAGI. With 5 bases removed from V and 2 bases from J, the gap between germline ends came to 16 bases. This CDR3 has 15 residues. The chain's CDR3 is CASSKKGRRTYEQYF. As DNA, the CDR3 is TGTGCCAGCAGTAAGAAGGGACGTCGAACCTACGAGCAGTACTTC.

The DNA for the CDR3 is TGTGCCAGCTCACAACGGGAGGGCGCAAACTATGGCTACACCTTC. Amino acids: CASSQREGANYGYTF. This rearrangement joins TRBV18 to TRBJ1-2; D gene ambiguous. CDR1 is KGHSH, CDR2 LQKENI, per germline. Trimming cost V 4 bases and J 2 bases, with 14 bases left between them. The CDR3 covers 15 residues.

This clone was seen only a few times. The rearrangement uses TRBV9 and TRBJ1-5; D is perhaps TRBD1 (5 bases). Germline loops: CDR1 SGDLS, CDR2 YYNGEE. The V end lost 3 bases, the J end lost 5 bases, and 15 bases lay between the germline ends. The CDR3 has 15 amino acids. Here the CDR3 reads CASSADGAGDQPQHF. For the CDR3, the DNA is TGTGCCAGCAGCGCCGATGGGGCCGGGGATCAGCCCCAGCATTTT.

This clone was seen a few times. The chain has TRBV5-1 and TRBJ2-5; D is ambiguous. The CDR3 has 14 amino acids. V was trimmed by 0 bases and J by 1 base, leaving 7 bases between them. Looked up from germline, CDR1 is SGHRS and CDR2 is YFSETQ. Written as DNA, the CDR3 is TGCGCCAGCAGCTTGGTTAGCACCCAAGAGACCCAGTACTTC. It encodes CASSLVSTQETQYF.

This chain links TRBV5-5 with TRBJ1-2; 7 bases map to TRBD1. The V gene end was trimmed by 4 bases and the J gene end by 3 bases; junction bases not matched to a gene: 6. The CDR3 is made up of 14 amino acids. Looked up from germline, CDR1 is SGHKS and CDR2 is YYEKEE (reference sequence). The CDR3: CASSTRGGDYGYTF. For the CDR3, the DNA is TGTGCCAGCAGCACCAGGGGGGGTGACTATGGCTACACCTTC.

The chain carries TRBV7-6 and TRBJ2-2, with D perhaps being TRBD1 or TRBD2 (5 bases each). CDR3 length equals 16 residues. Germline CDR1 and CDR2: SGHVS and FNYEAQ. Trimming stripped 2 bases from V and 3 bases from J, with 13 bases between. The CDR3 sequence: CASSLFLQGHTGELFF. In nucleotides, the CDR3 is TGTGCCAGCAGCTTATTCCTCCAGGGACACACCGGGGAGCTGTTTTTT.

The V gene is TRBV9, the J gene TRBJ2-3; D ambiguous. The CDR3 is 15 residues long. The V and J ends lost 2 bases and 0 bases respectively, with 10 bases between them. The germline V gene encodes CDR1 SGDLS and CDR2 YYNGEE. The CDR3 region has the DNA TGTGCCAGCAGCGTGAGTACTACTAGCACAGATACGCAGTATTTT. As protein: CASSVSTTSTDTQYF.

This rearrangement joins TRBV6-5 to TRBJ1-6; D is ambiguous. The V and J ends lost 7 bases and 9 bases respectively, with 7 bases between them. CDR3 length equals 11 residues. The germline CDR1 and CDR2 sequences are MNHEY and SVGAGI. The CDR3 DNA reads TGTGCCAGCACGGAGGTTTCACCCCTCCACTTT. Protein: CASTEVSPLHF.

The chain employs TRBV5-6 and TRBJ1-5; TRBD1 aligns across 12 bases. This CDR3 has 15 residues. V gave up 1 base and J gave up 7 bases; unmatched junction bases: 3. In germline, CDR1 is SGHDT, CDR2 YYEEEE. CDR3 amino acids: CASSLRGTGGQPQHF. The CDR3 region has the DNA TGTGCCAGCAGCTTGAGAGGGACAGGGGGCCAGCCCCAGCATTTT.

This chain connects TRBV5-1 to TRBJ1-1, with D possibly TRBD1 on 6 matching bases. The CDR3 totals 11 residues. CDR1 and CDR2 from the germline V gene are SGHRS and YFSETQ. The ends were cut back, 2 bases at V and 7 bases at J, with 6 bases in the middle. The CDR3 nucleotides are TGCGCCAGCAGCTTACAGGGTGAAGCTTTCTTT. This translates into CASSLQGEAFF.

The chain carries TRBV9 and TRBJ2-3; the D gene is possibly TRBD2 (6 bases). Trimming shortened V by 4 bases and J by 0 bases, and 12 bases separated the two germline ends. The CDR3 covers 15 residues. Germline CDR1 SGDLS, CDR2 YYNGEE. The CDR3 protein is CASSRRDFSTDTQYF. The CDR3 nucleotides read TGTGCCAGCAGCCGCCGGGACTTCAGCACAGATACGCAGTATTTT.

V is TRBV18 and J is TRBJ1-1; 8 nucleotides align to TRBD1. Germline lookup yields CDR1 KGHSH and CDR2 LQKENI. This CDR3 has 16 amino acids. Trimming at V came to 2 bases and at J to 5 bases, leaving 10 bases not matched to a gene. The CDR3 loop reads CASSPTSTGDRTEAFF. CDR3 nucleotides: TGTGCCAGCTCACCAACCTCGACAGGGGATAGGACTGAAGCTTTCTTT.

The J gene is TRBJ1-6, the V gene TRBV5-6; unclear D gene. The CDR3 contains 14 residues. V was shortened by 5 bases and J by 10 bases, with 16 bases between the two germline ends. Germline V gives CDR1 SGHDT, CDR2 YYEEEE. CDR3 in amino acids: CASSNLDRPSPLHF. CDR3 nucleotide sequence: TGTGCCAGCAGTAACCTCGATAGGCCCTCACCCCTCCACTTT.

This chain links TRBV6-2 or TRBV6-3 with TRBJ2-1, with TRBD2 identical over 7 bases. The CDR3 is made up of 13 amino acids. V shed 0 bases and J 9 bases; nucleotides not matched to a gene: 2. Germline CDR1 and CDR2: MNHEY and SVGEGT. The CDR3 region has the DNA TGTGCCAGCAGTTACTCGACTAGCCGTGAGCAGTTCTTC. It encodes CASSYSTSREQFF.

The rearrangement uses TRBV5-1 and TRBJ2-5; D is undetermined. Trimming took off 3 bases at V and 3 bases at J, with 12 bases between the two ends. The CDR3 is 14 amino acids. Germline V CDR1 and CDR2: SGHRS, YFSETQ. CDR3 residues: CASSWKTRKETQYF. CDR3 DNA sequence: TGCGCCAGCAGCTGGAAGACCCGGAAAGAGACCCAGTACTTC.

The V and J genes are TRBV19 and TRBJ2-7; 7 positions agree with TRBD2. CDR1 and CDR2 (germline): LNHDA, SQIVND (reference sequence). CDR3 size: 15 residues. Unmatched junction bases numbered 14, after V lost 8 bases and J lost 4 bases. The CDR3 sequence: CASRQAGQRGYEQYF. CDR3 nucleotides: TGTGCCAGTCGTCAGGCAGGGCAGCGGGGATACGAGCAGTACTTC.